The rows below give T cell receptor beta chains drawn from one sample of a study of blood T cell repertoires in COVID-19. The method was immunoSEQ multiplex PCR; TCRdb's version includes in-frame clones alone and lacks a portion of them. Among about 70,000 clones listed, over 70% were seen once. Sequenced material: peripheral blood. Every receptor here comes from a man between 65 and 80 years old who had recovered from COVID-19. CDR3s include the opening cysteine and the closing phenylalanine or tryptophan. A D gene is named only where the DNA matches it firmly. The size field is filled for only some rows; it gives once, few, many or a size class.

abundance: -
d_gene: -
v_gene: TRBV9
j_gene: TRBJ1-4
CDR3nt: TGTGCCAGCAGCGTATCAGGGACACAACGAAGGGAACTGTTTTTT
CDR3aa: CASSVSGTQRRELFF

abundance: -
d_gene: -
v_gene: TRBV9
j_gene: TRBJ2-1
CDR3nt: TGTGCCAGCAGCGTAGAACAGGGACCTGACAATGAGCAGTTCTTC
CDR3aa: CASSVEQGPDNEQFF

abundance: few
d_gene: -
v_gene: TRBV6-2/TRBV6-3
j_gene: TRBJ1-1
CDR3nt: TGTGCCAGCAGCCGCACCCGGGACACCTGGGGTGGGACTGAAGCTTTCTTT
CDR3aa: CASSRTRDTWGGTEAFF

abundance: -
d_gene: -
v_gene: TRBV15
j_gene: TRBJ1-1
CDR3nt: TGTGCCACCAGCAGAGATCTAAGGAACACTGAAGCTTTCTTT
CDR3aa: CATSRDLRNTEAFF

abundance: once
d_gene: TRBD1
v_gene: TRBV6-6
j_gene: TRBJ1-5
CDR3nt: TGTGCCACCGCACCCGGGACAGGGTGGGTCAATCAGCCCCAGCATTTT
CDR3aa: CATAPGTGWVNQPQHF

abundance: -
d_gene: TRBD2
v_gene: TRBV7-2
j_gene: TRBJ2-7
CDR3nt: TGTGCCAGCAGCCCTCGGGGGGAGCGGAACTACGAGCAGTACTTC
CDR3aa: CASSPRGERNYEQYF

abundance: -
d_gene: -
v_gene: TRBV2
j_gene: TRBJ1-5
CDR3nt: TGTGCGTGCAAGTGGCAGGACAATCAGCCCCAGCATTTT
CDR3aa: CACKWQDNQPQHF

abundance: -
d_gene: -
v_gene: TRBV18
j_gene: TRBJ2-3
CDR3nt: TGTGCCAGCTCACCGGACAAAGCTAGCACAGATACGCAGTATTTT
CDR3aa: CASSPDKASTDTQYF

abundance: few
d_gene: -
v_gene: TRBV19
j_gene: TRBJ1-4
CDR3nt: TGTGCCAGTAGCGGGATTGCAACTAATGAAAAACTGTTTTTT
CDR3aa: CASSGIATNEKLFF

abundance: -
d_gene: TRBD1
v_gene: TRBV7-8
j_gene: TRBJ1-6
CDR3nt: TGTGCCAGCAGCCCGCGAACCGGACAGGGGGATAATTCACCCCTCCACTTT
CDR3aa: CASSPRTGQGDNSPLHF

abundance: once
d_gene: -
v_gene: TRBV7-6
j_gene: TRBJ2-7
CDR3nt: TGTGCCAGCAGCCCAGCCGGGGGAGGGCAGTACTTC
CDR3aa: CASSPAGGGQYF

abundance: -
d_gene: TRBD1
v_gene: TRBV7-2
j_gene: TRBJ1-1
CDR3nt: TGTGCCAGCAGCTCACTCGGCTCTGTGGACAGGGAGGCTGAAGCTTTCTTT
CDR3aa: CASSSLGSVDREAEAFF

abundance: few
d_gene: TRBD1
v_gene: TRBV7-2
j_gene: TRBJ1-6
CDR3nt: TGTGCCAGCAGCTTAGGTCTTTCAGACAGGGGAGACTCACCCCTCCACTTT
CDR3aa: CASSLGLSDRGDSPLHF